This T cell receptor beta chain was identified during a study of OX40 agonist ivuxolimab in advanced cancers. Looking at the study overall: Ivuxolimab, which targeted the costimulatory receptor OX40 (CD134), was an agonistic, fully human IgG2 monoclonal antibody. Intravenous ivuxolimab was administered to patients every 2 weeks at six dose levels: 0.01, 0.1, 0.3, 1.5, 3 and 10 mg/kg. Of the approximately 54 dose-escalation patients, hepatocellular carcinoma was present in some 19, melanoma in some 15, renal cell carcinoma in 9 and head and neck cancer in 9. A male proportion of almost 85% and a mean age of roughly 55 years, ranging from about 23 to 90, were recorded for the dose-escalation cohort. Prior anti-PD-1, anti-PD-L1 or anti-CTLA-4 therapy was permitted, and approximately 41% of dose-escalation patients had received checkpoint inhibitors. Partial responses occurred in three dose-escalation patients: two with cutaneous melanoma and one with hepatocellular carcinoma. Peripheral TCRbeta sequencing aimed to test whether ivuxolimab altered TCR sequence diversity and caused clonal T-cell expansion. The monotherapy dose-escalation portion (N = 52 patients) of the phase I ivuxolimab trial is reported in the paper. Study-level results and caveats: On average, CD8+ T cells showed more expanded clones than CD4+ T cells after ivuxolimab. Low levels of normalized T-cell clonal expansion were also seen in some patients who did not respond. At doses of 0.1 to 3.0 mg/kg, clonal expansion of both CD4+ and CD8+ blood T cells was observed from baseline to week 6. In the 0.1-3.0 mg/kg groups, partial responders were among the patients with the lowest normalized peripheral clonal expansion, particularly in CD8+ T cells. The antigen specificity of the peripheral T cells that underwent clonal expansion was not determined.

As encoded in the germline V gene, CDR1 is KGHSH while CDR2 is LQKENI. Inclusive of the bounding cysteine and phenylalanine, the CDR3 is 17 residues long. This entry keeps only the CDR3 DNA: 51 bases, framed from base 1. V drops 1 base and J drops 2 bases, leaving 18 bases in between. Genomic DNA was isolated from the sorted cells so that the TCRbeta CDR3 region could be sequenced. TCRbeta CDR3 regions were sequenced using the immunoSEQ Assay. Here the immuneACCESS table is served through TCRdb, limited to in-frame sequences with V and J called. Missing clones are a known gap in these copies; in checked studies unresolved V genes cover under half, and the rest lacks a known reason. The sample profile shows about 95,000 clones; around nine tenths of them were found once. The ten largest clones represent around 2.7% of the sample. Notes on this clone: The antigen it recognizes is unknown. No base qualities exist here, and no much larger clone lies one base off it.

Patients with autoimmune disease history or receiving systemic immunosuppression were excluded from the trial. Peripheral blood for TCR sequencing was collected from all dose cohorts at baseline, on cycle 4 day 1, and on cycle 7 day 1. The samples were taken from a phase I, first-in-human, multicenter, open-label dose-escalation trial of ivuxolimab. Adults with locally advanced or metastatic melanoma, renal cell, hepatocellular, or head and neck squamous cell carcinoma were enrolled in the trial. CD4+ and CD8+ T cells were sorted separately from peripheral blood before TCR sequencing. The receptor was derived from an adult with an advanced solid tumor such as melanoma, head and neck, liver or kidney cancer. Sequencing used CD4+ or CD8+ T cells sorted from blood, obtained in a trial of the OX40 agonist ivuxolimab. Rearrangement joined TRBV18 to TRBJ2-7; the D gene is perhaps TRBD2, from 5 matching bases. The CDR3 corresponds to CASSPQSGGISPYEQYF. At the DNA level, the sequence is TGTGCCAGCTCACCACAATCCGGAGGAATCTCTCCCTACGAGCAGTACTTC.